The rows below give T cell receptor beta chains drawn from one sample of a study of shared clonotypes between healthy human individuals. The assay was immunoSEQ multiplex PCR, and TCRdb's table has in-frame clones only and misses some. The repertoire includes hundreds of thousands of clones, approximately 95% of them detected once, and over 0.095% sits in the top ten. The material sequenced was naive CD8+ T cells sorted from blood. These receptors all come from a woman between 25 and 40 years old in good health. The CDR3 runs from the conserved cysteine through the conserved F or W. A D gene is named only where the DNA matches it firmly. A clone size is listed for some rows: how often the clone was seen (once, few, many), or a class if it is expanded.

abundance: .
v_gene: TRBV19
j_gene: TRBJ2-1
d_gene: TRBD2
CDR3nt: TGTGCCAGTAGCCGAGGTAGCGGGAGTTCCGACAATGAGCAGTTCTTC
CDR3aa: CASSRGSGSSDNEQFF

abundance: .
v_gene: TRBV13
j_gene: TRBJ2-7
d_gene: .
CDR3nt: TGTGCCAGCAGCTTAGCCGGCCCAGGCGGCGAGCAGTACTTC
CDR3aa: CASSLAGPGGEQYF

abundance: .
v_gene: TRBV5-4
j_gene: TRBJ1-2
d_gene: .
CDR3nt: TGTGCCAGCAGCTTGGGACAGCTGTCTAACTATGGCTACACCTTC
CDR3aa: CASSLGQLSNYGYTF

abundance: .
v_gene: TRBV2
j_gene: TRBJ2-7
d_gene: TRBD2
CDR3nt: TGTGCCAGCAACGACCGATGGGGGACTAGTGCTTACGAGCAGTACTTC
CDR3aa: CASNDRWGTSAYEQYF

abundance: .
v_gene: TRBV29-1
j_gene: TRBJ2-1
d_gene: TRBD2
CDR3nt: TGCAGCGTTGCACTAGCGGGGGTAAGCTCCTACAATGAGCAGTTCTTC
CDR3aa: CSVALAGVSSYNEQFF

abundance: .
v_gene: TRBV7-6
j_gene: TRBJ1-3
d_gene: .
CDR3nt: TGTGCCAGCAGCTTAGACAGGTCCTCTGGAAACACCATATATTTT
CDR3aa: CASSLDRSSGNTIYF

abundance: .
v_gene: TRBV7-2
j_gene: TRBJ1-3
d_gene: .
CDR3nt: TGTGCCAGCAGCTCCATGGGCTCTGGAAACACCATATATTTT
CDR3aa: CASSSMGSGNTIYF

abundance: .
v_gene: TRBV14
j_gene: TRBJ1-1
d_gene: .
CDR3nt: TGTGCCAGCAGCCAAGATACAGGTCTGAACACTGAAGCTTTCTTT
CDR3aa: CASSQDTGLNTEAFF

abundance: .
v_gene: TRBV6-5
j_gene: TRBJ2-7
d_gene: TRBD2
CDR3nt: TGTGCCAGCAGTTACTCGACTAGCGGGAGTAAGTACGAGCAGTACTTC
CDR3aa: CASSYSTSGSKYEQYF

abundance: .
v_gene: TRBV2
j_gene: TRBJ1-1
d_gene: TRBD1
CDR3nt: TGTGCCAGCGGAATTGGACAGGGGAAAACTGAAGCTTTCTTT
CDR3aa: CASGIGQGKTEAFF

abundance: once
v_gene: TRBV28
j_gene: TRBJ2-7
d_gene: TRBD2
CDR3nt: TGTGCCAGCAGTAGTAGCGGGAGCCTCTCCTACGAGCAGTACTTC
CDR3aa: CASSSSGSLSYEQYF

abundance: .
v_gene: TRBV7-2
j_gene: TRBJ1-6
d_gene: TRBD1
CDR3nt: TGTGCCACCCAGCCCGGGACAGGGAGTTCACCCCTCCACTTT
CDR3aa: CATQPGTGSSPLHF

abundance: .
v_gene: TRBV27
j_gene: TRBJ2-7
d_gene: TRBD1
CDR3nt: TGTGCCAGCAGCCATGTCGGGACAGGGAACTACGAGCAGTACTTC
CDR3aa: CASSHVGTGNYEQYF

abundance: .
v_gene: TRBV28
j_gene: TRBJ1-1
d_gene: .
CDR3nt: TGTGCCAGCAGTCTAACGGACATTCGGCACGCTGAAGCTTTCTTT
CDR3aa: CASSLTDIRHAEAFF

abundance: .
v_gene: TRBV7-6
j_gene: TRBJ2-1
d_gene: .
CDR3nt: TGTGCCAGCAGCTTTAGGAGCGGAACCTACAATGAGCAGTTCTTC
CDR3aa: CASSFRSGTYNEQFF

abundance: .
v_gene: TRBV7-8
j_gene: TRBJ2-3
d_gene: TRBD2
CDR3nt: TGTGCCAGCAGTCAAACGACTAGCGGGAGTACAGATACGCAGTATTTT
CDR3aa: CASSQTTSGSTDTQYF

abundance: .
v_gene: TRBV13
j_gene: TRBJ2-1
d_gene: TRBD2
CDR3nt: TGTGCCGGAGGGACTAGCGGGGACAATGAGCAGTTCTTC
CDR3aa: CAGGTSGDNEQFF

abundance: .
v_gene: TRBV7-8
j_gene: TRBJ2-1
d_gene: TRBD2
CDR3nt: TGTGCCAGCAGCTCAAGCGGGAGGGCCACGCATGAGCAGTTCTTC
CDR3aa: CASSSSGRATHEQFF

abundance: once
v_gene: TRBV12-5
j_gene: TRBJ2-1
d_gene: .
CDR3nt: TGTGCTAGTGGTTTACGGACGCCCACCGGTGAGCAGTTCTTC
CDR3aa: CASGLRTPTGEQFF

abundance: .
v_gene: TRBV28
j_gene: TRBJ2-2
d_gene: .
CDR3nt: TGTGCCAGCAGTCTGATTAGGGCGAACACCGGGGAGCTGTTTTTT
CDR3aa: CASSLIRANTGELFF

abundance: .
v_gene: TRBV27
j_gene: TRBJ2-7
d_gene: .
CDR3nt: TGTGCCAGCAGTCAAGGACTGCCCATCTACGAGCAGTACTTC
CDR3aa: CASSQGLPIYEQYF

abundance: .
v_gene: TRBV6-5
j_gene: TRBJ2-7
d_gene: .
CDR3nt: TGTGCCAGCAGTTACACCGACAGATACTACGAGCAGTACTTC
CDR3aa: CASSYTDRYYEQYF

abundance: .
v_gene: TRBV7-9
j_gene: TRBJ2-7
d_gene: .
CDR3nt: TGTGCCAGCAGCTACCCCTCGACCGTCTCCTACGAGCAGTACTTC
CDR3aa: CASSYPSTVSYEQYF

abundance: .
v_gene: TRBV7-9
j_gene: TRBJ1-5
d_gene: .
CDR3nt: TGTGCCACCGCGGACTGGGGCAATCAGCCCCAGCATTTT
CDR3aa: CATADWGNQPQHF

abundance: .
v_gene: TRBV5-4
j_gene: TRBJ2-1
d_gene: TRBD2
CDR3nt: TGTGCCAGCAGCCCTCTTCCTAGCGGGAGGAATGAGCAGTTCTTC
CDR3aa: CASSPLPSGRNEQFF

abundance: .
v_gene: TRBV2
j_gene: TRBJ2-1
d_gene: .
CDR3nt: TGTGCCAGCAACCACAGGGAGTTTGAGCAGTTCTTC
CDR3aa: CASNHREFEQFF

abundance: .
v_gene: TRBV6-5
j_gene: TRBJ2-5
d_gene: TRBD1
CDR3nt: TGTGCCAGCAGTTACGTACAGGGACAGGGGGAGACCCAGTACTTC
CDR3aa: CASSYVQGQGETQYF

abundance: .
v_gene: TRBV27
j_gene: TRBJ2-7
d_gene: .
CDR3nt: TGTGCCAGCAGTTTTGGCACTTCAAGCCGGCAGTACTTC
CDR3aa: CASSFGTSSRQYF

abundance: .
v_gene: TRBV5-8
j_gene: TRBJ2-7
d_gene: TRBD2
CDR3nt: TGTGCCAGCAGGGCCGGGACTAGCGAGACCTACGAGCAGTACTTC
CDR3aa: CASRAGTSETYEQYF